This TCR beta chain was obtained from a study of blood T cell repertoires in COVID-19. Overall study context: Italy, Spain and the United States were the sources of the convalescent and acute COVID-19 samples. PBMCs, B-cell-depleted T cells, or T cells provided the cDNA or gDNA that made up the material.

V lost 4 bases, J lost 2 bases, and 12 bases lay in between. The CDR3 has 15 amino acids. Germline loops: CDR1 SGHAT, CDR2 FQNNGV. As processed by the authors: Nucleated cell counts were estimated from reference gene primer amplification. Repertoires were generated with immunoSEQ multiplex PCR, while TCRdb's copy carries only in-frame clones and drops some. V, J and clone size derive from that table, while D and trimming were established from the DNA sequence. Among 55,000 to 65,000 clones listed, 91% were seen once. Sequencing was carried out using peripheral blood. V is TRBV11-2 and J is TRBJ1-3; maybe TRBD1 (5 bases). This TCR came from a human donor in a cohort sampled during active COVID-19. CDR3 protein: CASSSIRGTGNTIYF. The CDR3 nucleotides are TGTGCCAGCAGCTCTATACGGGGGACTGGAAACACCATATATTTT.